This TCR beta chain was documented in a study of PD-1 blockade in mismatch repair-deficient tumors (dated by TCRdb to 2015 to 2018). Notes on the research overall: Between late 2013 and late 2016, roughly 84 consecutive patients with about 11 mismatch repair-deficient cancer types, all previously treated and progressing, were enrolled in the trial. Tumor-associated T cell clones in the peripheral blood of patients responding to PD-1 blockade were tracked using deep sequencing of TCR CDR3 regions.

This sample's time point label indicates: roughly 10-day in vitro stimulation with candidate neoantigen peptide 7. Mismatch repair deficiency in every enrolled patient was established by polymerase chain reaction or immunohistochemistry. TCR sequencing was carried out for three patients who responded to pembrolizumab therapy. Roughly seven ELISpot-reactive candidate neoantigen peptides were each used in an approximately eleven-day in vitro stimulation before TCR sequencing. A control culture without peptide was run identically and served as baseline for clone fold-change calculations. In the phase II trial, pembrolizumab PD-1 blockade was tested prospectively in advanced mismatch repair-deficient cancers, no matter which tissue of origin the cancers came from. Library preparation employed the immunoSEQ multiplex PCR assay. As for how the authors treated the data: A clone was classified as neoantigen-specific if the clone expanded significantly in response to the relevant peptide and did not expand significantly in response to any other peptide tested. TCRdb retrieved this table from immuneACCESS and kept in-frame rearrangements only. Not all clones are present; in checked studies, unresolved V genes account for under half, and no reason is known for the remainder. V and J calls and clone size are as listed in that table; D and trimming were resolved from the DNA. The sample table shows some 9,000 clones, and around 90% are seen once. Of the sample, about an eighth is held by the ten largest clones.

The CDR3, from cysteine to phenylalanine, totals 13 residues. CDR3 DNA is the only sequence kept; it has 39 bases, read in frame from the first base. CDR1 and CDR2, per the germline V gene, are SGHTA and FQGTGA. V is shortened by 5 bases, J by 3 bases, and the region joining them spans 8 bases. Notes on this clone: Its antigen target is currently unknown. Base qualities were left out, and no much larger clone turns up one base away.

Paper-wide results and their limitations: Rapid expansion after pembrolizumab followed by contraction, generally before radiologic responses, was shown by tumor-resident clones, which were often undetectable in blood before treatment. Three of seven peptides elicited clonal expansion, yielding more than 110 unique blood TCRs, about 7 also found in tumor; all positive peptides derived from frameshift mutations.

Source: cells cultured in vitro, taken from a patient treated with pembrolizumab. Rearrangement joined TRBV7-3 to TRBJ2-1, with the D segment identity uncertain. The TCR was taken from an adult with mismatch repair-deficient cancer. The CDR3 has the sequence CASSPPSYNEQFF. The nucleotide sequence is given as TGTGCCAGCAGCCCCCCGAGCTACAATGAGCAGTTCTTC.